This T cell receptor beta chain emerged from a study of T cell repertoires in cytomegalovirus infection. This clonotype was seen ten or more times. The antigen is unknown. From the reads, TCRdb called clonotypes with MiXCR, one entry per CDR3 protein. This sample has some 180,000 distinct CDR3 sequences, with approximately 18% found just once. Study conclusions and caveats: Totalled public TCR beta family frequency picked out people who carried CMV plus the relevant HLA. HLA-C-restricted CMV clonotypes gave the most frequent clonotype in two of eight donors.

Trimming shortened V by 4 bases and J by 2 bases, and 24 bases separated the two germline ends. The CDR3 length is 18 residues. Germline CDR1 SGHTA, CDR2 FQGNSA. This rearrangement joins TRBV7-2 to TRBJ2-7; a weak D match, TRBD1 (6 bases). The sample consisted of CD8+ T cells from PBMCs. The TCR was taken from a human donor in good health (CMV status not recorded). Some clones in this sample may be carry-over from other donors' samples. CDR3: CASSSFPSAQGLTYEQYF. CDR3 in DNA: TGTGCCAGCAGCTCCTTTCCGAGCGCGCAGGGGTTGACCTACGAGCAGTACTTC.